Listed below are T cell receptor beta chains from one sample, sequenced in a study of response to subunit inactivated influenza vaccine. Each CDR3 protein is one row after TCRdb ran MiXCR on the RT-PCR reads. The sample holds around 500,000 distinct CDR3 sequences, about a tenth seen once. The sample here was PBMCs from blood, taken more than 35 days after vaccination. The receptors derive from a man aged 45-60 years who received an inactivated influenza vaccine. Both conserved end residues are part of each CDR3. Fields, in order: D gene, V gene, CDR3 protein. D genes are given only for firm matches.

. TRBV6-1 CASRALAGGIRNEQFF
. TRBV5-1 CASSPLGGAGETQYF
. TRBV5-1 CASSLARNEQFF
. TRBV3-1 CASSQTPTGELFF
TRBD1 TRBV5-1 CASSTGQALAKNIQYF
TRBD2 TRBV7-2 CASSLALAGGVADTQYF
. TRBV12-3/TRBV12-4 CASSNRRVRQPQHF
. TRBV7-8 CASSPVGGHSHTDTQYF
. TRBV4-3 CASSQDLRRSTQYF
TRBD1 TRBV5-1 CASSLNGQGAGEQYF
. TRBV6-1 CASSRGRSFTDTQYF
. TRBV11-2 CASSGGVRAKNIQYF
. TRBV5-6 CASSFQGGNYYGYTF
TRBD2 TRBV5-1 CASSIGTSQETQYF
. TRBV4-2 CASSQPDTGIMFF
. TRBV5-1 CASSLSREREKLFF
TRBD1 TRBV4-3 CASSRSAGQGAWNEQFF
. TRBV6-5 CASSYSLPVYEQYF
. TRBV4-2 CASSIRAGAQETQYF
TRBD2 TRBV7-2 CASSLGLAGTGELFF
. TRBV18 CASSPQWAGTEAFF
. TRBV7-8 CASSARAYSRNTIYF
TRBD2 TRBV6-1 CASSPGTSFREQYF
TRBD2 TRBV7-6 CASSFVNPGTSGMGETQYF
TRBD1 TRBV2 CASRDRENQPQHF
TRBD2 TRBV4-1 CASSLYVAGGPSYEQYF